Listed below are T cell receptor beta chains from one sample, sequenced in a study of T-cell memory formation after mild COVID-19. Each CDR3 protein gets one entry after TCRdb re-called the 5' RACE reads with MiXCR. The sample shows a few hundred thousand distinct CDR3 sequences, around 19% of them seen only once. Input material: PBMCs or a T cell subset sorted from them (not recorded which). Receptors were obtained from a young man who had mild COVID-19 (a few samples of this study predate the infection). Cell type and time point are not known. CDR3s include the opening cysteine and the closing phenylalanine or tryptophan. The D gene is left open where the match is weak. A clone size is listed for some rows: how often the clone was seen (once, few, many), or a class if it is expanded.

>TRBV25-1|TRBJ1-1|NA|TRBD1
CASSPRTGGASTEAFF
TGTGCCAGCAGTCCACGGACAGGGGGCGCTTCCACTGAAGCTTTCTTT
>TRBV6-5|TRBJ2-7|few|NA
CASSTSTGLSEQYF
TGTGCCAGCAGTACCTCGACAGGTCTGAGCGAGCAGTACTTC
>TRBV5-1|TRBJ2-3|NA|TRBD2
CASSPGLAGDTDTQYF
TGCGCCAGCAGCCCGGGGCTAGCGGGGGACACAGATACGCAGTATTTT
>TRBV7-9|TRBJ1-4|few|NA
CASSSRLGASKLFF
TGTGCCAGCAGCTCCCGGCTGGGGGCTAGCAAACTGTTTTTT
>TRBV5-1|TRBJ2-2|NA|NA
CASSGVREVGELFF
TGCGCCAGCAGCGGGGTCAGGGAGGTCGGGGAGCTGTTTTTT
>TRBV4-3|TRBJ1-6|few|NA
CASSQDPIRTVGSPLHF
TGCGCCAGCAGCCAAGATCCGATACGCACTGTCGGTTCACCCCTCCACTTT
>TRBV7-9|TRBJ2-2|NA|NA
CANRQGANTGELFF
TGTGCCAACCGCCAAGGGGCGAACACCGGGGAGCTGTTTTTT
>TRBV5-1|TRBJ2-7|few|TRBD2
CASSPYGGAYEQYF
TGCGCCAGCAGCCCCTATGGGGGGGCCTACGAGCAGTACTTC
>TRBV15|TRBJ2-1|many|NA
CATSRVQGNEQFF
TGTGCCACCAGCAGAGTCCAGGGGAATGAGCAGTTCTTC
>TRBV6-5|TRBJ1-1|few|NA
CASSYSTGGAEAFF
TGTGCCAGCAGTTACTCGACGGGAGGGGCTGAAGCTTTCTTT
>TRBV13|TRBJ1-6|NA|TRBD1
CASSLGDRYNSPLHF
TGTGCCAGCAGCCTAGGGGACAGGTATAATTCACCCCTCCACTTT
>TRBV6-5|TRBJ1-6|few|NA
CASSYSGTDNSPLHF
TGTGCCAGCAGTTACTCTGGGACGGATAATTCACCCCTCCACTTT
>TRBV12-3/TRBV12-4|TRBJ1-2|few|NA
CASSLRGPYYGYTF
TGTGCCAGCAGTTTGCGGGGGCCCTACTATGGCTACACCTTC
>TRBV7-9|TRBJ2-3|NA|NA
CASTGWGASTDTQYF
TGTGCCAGCACCGGTTGGGGGGCGAGCACAGATACGCAGTATTTT
>TRBV7-2|TRBJ2-2|NA|NA
CASSPSIRVTGELFF
TGTGCCAGCAGCCCGAGCATCAGGGTTACCGGGGAGCTGTTTTTT
>TRBV12-3/TRBV12-4|TRBJ2-7|NA|NA
CASSFSRDRYEQYF
TGTGCCAGCAGTTTTTCCAGGGACCGGTACGAGCAGTACTTC
>TRBV4-1|TRBJ1-2|NA|NA
CASSQDRGREGYTF
TGCGCCAGCAGCCAAGATAGGGGGAGGGAAGGCTACACCTTC
>TRBV6-2/TRBV6-3|TRBJ2-5|NA|TRBD1
CASSWDRELAETQYF
TGTGCCAGCAGTTGGGACAGGGAACTTGCAGAGACCCAGTACTTC
>TRBV7-2|TRBJ1-6|NA|NA
CASSLAYNSPLHF
TGTGCCAGCAGCTTGGCGTATAATTCACCCCTCCACTTT
>TRBV4-3|TRBJ1-2|NA|NA
CASSQDLTGTGYTF
TGCGCCAGCAGCCAAGATCTTACAGGGACTGGCTACACCTTC
>TRBV12-3/TRBV12-4|TRBJ2-5|NA|NA
CASSASGSQETQYF
TGTGCCAGCAGTGCGAGCGGTTCTCAGGAGACCCAGTACTTC
>TRBV7-9|TRBJ1-2|NA|NA
CASSLEGESGYTF
TGTGCCAGCAGCTTGGAGGGAGAGAGTGGCTACACCTTC
>TRBV10-2|TRBJ2-1|NA|NA
CASSELPPTARTQYNEQFF
TGCGCCAGCAGTGAGTTACCGCCGACAGCCCGAACACAATACAATGAGCAGTTCTTC
>TRBV7-8|TRBJ1-1|NA|TRBD1
CASSLGGQLNTEAFF
TGTGCCAGCAGCTTAGGGGGACAGTTGAACACTGAAGCTTTCTTT
>TRBV7-2|TRBJ2-5|NA|NA
CASSPGAGQETQYF
TGTGCCAGCAGCCCCGGGGCAGGGCAAGAGACCCAGTACTTC
>TRBV18|TRBJ2-2|few|NA
CASSPPTGAGTGELFF
TGTGCCAGCTCACCACCGACGGGCGCCGGCACCGGGGAGCTGTTTTTT
>TRBV9|TRBJ2-5|few|TRBD2
CASSVTASGGAETQYF
TGTGCCAGCAGCGTGACGGCTAGCGGGGGGGCGGAGACCCAGTACTTC
>TRBV6-5|TRBJ2-3|NA|NA
CASSSVASSTDTQYF
TGTGCCAGCAGTTCCGTTGCCTCTAGCACAGATACGCAGTATTTT
>TRBV7-9|TRBJ1-2|few|TRBD1
CASSLGQGPGGYTF
TGTGCCAGCAGCTTGGGACAGGGCCCGGGCGGCTACACCTTC
>TRBV6-6|TRBJ1-5|few|TRBD1
CASSYSSRDRALRHF
TGTGCCAGCAGTTACTCCTCCCGGGACAGGGCCCTTCGACATTTT
>TRBV4-3|TRBJ2-2|NA|NA
CASSLSRGGAWGTGELFF
TGCGCCAGCAGCCTCAGTAGGGGGGGGGCCTGGGGCACCGGGGAGCTGTTTTTT
>TRBV12-3/TRBV12-4|TRBJ2-3|NA|NA
CASRRGSDTQYF
TGTGCCAGCAGGCGAGGGTCAGATACGCAGTATTTT
>TRBV9|TRBJ2-3|few|NA
CASSVGEGVATQYF
TGTGCCAGCAGCGTAGGAGAAGGGGTAGCTACGCAGTATTTT
>TRBV12-3/TRBV12-4|TRBJ1-6|NA|NA
CASSLRGFNSPLHF
TGTGCCAGCAGTTTGAGGGGGTTTAATTCACCCCTCCACTTT
>TRBV7-2|TRBJ1-6|few|NA
CASSLARGSNSPLHF
TGTGCCAGCAGCTTAGCGAGGGGCAGTAATTCACCCCTCCACTTT
>TRBV5-1|TRBJ1-2|NA|NA
CASSVIGGDYGYTF
TGCGCCAGCAGCGTGATCGGGGGAGACTATGGCTACACCTTC